The 19 T cell receptor beta chains presented below share a single source sample, sequenced in a study of regulatory and conventional T cells in RAG deficiency. Profiled with immunoSEQ multiplex PCR; TCRdb holds only in-frame clones, not every one. The sample lists more than 20,000 clones; almost 96% were seen once. Conventional CD4+ T cells were sorted from blood as CD25-low CD127-high cells. The same sample was also studied in work on regulatory T cells. Per that study: Primers: 52 TRBV forward and 13 TRBJ reverse.

The source material was CD25- CD4+ T cells sorted from blood. These TCRs come from a human donor in good health.

The CDR3 is CAWSPQTGELFF. The CDR3 DNA reads TGTGCCTGGAGTCCACAGACCGGGGAGCTGTTTTTT. The chain uses TRBV30 and TRBJ2-2; D call uncertain. This CDR3 is built from 12 residues. The V end lost 2 bases, the J end lost 5 bases, and 6 bases lay between the germline ends. Germline V lookup: CDR1 GTSNPN, CDR2 SVGIG (reference sequence).

This rearrangement joins TRBV5-1 to TRBJ1-2; tentatively, D is TRBD1 (6 bases). Germline loops: CDR1 SGHRS, CDR2 YFSETQ. The V gene lost 1 base and the J gene lost 4 bases, with 11 bases spanning the gap. The CDR3 has 14 residues. In nucleotides, the CDR3 is TGCGCCAGCAGCTTGTTGCTGGGGGCCTATGGCTACACCTTC. Its protein product is CASSLLLGAYGYTF.

The chain recombines TRBV7-9 with TRBJ2-5; a possible D gene is TRBD2 (5 bases). The CDR3 contains 15 residues. V was trimmed by 3 bases and J by 0 bases, leaving 11 bases between them. Germline CDR1 reads SEHNR; CDR2 reads FQNEAQ (reference sequence). The CDR3 coding sequence is TGTGCCAGCAGCTTCCCGGACTGGTACCAAGAGACCCAGTACTTC. This encodes CASSFPDWYQETQYF.

The chain employs TRBV5-8 and TRBJ2-7, with D uncertain. Germline CDR1 reads SGHTS; CDR2 reads YDEGEE. Trimming removed 3 bases at V and 5 bases at J, with 15 bases between. The CDR3 contains 14 residues. CDR3 sequence reads: CASSSFIRAHEQYF. The CDR3 DNA follows: TGTGCCAGCAGCTCGTTTATAAGAGCCCACGAGCAGTACTTC.

The CDR3 nucleotides read TGTGCCAGCAGCGTAGCCCAGGACTACACAGATACGCAGTATTTT. This gives the protein CASSVAQDYTDTQYF. The chain recombines TRBV9 with TRBJ2-3, with D possibly TRBD2 on 6 matching bases. This CDR3 has 15 residues. Germline loops: CDR1 SGDLS, CDR2 YYNGEE. V shed 0 bases and J shed 2 bases, with 10 bases lying between them.

This clone appeared a single time. This chain uses TRBV7-9 with TRBJ2-1; 11 bases are a match to TRBD1. The ends lost 3 bases at V and 6 bases at J; junction bases unmatched: 7. Germline V gives CDR1 SEHNR, CDR2 FQNEAQ (reference sequence). The CDR3 totals 16 residues. As DNA, the CDR3 is TGTGCCAGCAGCTTTCCGGGACAGGGGGTCCTCAATGAGCAGTTCTTC. Translation: CASSFPGQGVLNEQFF.

The chain combines TRBV30 with TRBJ2-7; 9 bases are shared with TRBD1. The CDR3 sequence is 13 residues long. Germline assignment: CDR1 GTSNPN and CDR2 SVGIG (reference sequence). The trim removed 3 bases at V and 4 bases at J, leaving 4 bases unmatched. CDR3 coding DNA: TGTGCCTGGAGGGGACAGGGAGCTTACGAGCAGTACTTC. Amino acids: CAWRGQGAYEQYF.

This clone was detected only once. The chain links TRBV10-3 to TRBJ1-2; 9 bases map to TRBD1. V trimming: 6 bases; J trimming: 1 base; junction bases outside the gene matches: 3. This CDR3 region has 14 residues. Germline V gives CDR1 ENHRY, CDR2 SYGVKD. Here the CDR3 reads CAISTGQGNYGYTF. The DNA for the CDR3 is TGTGCCATCAGCACGGGACAGGGTAACTATGGCTACACCTTC.

The chain couples TRBV27 to TRBJ1-1; D remains unclear. There are 12 residues in the CDR3. The V end lost 2 bases, the J end lost 7 bases, and 8 bases lay between the germline ends. CDR1 and CDR2 (germline): MNHEY, SMNVEV (reference sequence). The CDR3 DNA is TGTGCCAGCAGTTTAATCGCAGGTGAAGCTTTCTTT. Amino acids: CASSLIAGEAFF.

The chain links TRBV14 to TRBJ2-1, with 8 bases aligning to TRBD1. The germline CDR1 and CDR2 sequences are SGHDN and FVKESK. CDR3 size: 16 residues. V lost 3 bases, J lost 9 bases, and 13 bases stayed unmatched. CDR3 protein: CASSHRQGIGRIEQFF. The DNA for the CDR3 is TGTGCCAGCAGCCACCGACAGGGGATCGGGCGTATTGAGCAGTTCTTC.

The CDR3 nucleotides are TGTGCCAGCATTTGGACACAGGGGCGCCCCTATGGCTACACCTTC. This codes for CASIWTQGRPYGYTF. V gene TRBV25-1 combines with J gene TRBJ1-2, with 7 bases matching TRBD1. CDR3 length equals 15 residues. V lost 7 bases, J lost 4 bases, and 12 bases stayed unmatched. Germline CDR1 reads MGHDK; CDR2 reads SYGVNS.

The chain is built from TRBV6-5 and TRBJ1-6; D is perhaps TRBD1 (6 bases). Trimming shortened V by 6 bases and J by 9 bases, and 15 bases separated the two germline ends. This CDR3 region has 14 residues. CDR1 MNHEY and CDR2 SVGAGI come from the germline V gene. The CDR3 here is CASSLDSPGSPLHF. As DNA, the CDR3 is TGTGCCAGCAGCCTGGACAGCCCGGGTTCACCCCTCCACTTT.

This clone was counted once. The CDR3 loop is CASSPRLASSQNEQFF. The CDR3 nucleotides read TGCGCCAGCAGCCCAAGACTAGCTTCCTCACAGAATGAGCAGTTCTTC. The chain uses TRBV5-1 and TRBJ2-1, with 7 positions matching TRBD2. Germline CDR1 and CDR2: SGHRS and YFSETQ. The CDR3 loop spans 16 amino acids. V lost 4 bases, J lost 7 bases, and 14 bases stayed unmatched.

V usage is TRBV29-1 and J usage is TRBJ1-2; 7 positions agree with TRBD1. Per the germline V gene, CDR1 is SQVTM and CDR2 is ANQGSEA. The J segment lost 6 bases and the V segment lost 4 bases, leaving 11 bases of the junction unmatched. This CDR3 contains 14 residues. The CDR3 DNA reads as TGCAGCGTTGGAGGGGGCAGCAATCCAGATGGCTACACCTTC. Translating it yields CSVGGGSNPDGYTF.

The chain employs TRBV19 and TRBJ1-2; 7 positions match TRBD1. This CDR3 is built from 15 residues. V was clipped by 1 base and J by 1 base; unmatched bases: 3. The germline V gene has CDR1 LNHDA and CDR2 SQIVND (reference sequence). CDR3: CASSIVAGGNYGYTF. DNA for the CDR3: TGTGCCAGTAGTATAGTGGCAGGGGGTAACTATGGCTACACCTTC.

The chain recombines TRBV10-2 with TRBJ2-7, with 13 positions matching TRBD2. CDR1 and CDR2 from the germline V gene are WSHSY and SAAADI. The CDR3 is 15 residues long. The V and J ends lost 6 bases and 6 bases, in that order; junction bases with no gene match: 8. The CDR3 nucleotides are TGCGCCAGCAGAGCCTCCGGGACTAGCGGGGCCGAGCAGTACTTC. Residues: CASRASGTSGAEQYF.

V is TRBV19 and J is TRBJ2-2, with 12 nucleotides matching TRBD1. Germline CDR1 LNHDA, CDR2 SQIVND (reference sequence). This CDR3 comprises 20 residues. The junction had 13 bases not matched to a gene; V was cut back by 1 base and J by 4 bases. CDR3 region: CASSIAYSGGQGAPTGELFF. CDR3 in DNA: TGTGCCAGTAGTATAGCATACTCGGGGGGACAGGGGGCGCCCACCGGGGAGCTGTTTTTT.

The V and J genes are TRBV5-1 and TRBJ2-7; a possible D gene is TRBD2 (5 bases). Germline assignment: CDR1 SGHRS and CDR2 YFSETQ. V lost 6 bases to trimming and J lost 4 bases, with 17 bases between them. The CDR3 is 14 amino acids. This CDR3 is CASTPERGAYEQYF. CDR3 in DNA: TGCGCCAGCACCCCCGAACGGGGAGCATACGAGCAGTACTTC. Complete variable domain (other parts from reference TRBV5-1 and TRBJ2-7): KAGVTQTPRYLIKTRGQQVTLSCSPISGHRSVSWYQQTPGQGLQFLFEYFSETQRNKGNFPGRFSGRQFSNSRSEMNVSTLELGDSALYLCASTPERGAYEQYFGPGTRLTVT.

The rearrangement links TRBV9 to TRBJ2-1; 10 positions match TRBD2. V was clipped by 0 bases and J by 11 bases; unmatched bases: 17. Germline V lookup: CDR1 SGDLS, CDR2 YYNGEE. CDR3 size: 18 residues. CDR3 sequence reads: CASSVVERASGGFNKQFF. CDR3 DNA sequence: TGTGCCAGCAGCGTAGTGGAACGCGCTAGCGGGGGCTTTAATAAGCAGTTCTTC.